These 3 T cell receptor beta chains originate from one sample sequenced in a study of T-cell reconstitution after alpha-beta-depleted transplantation in children. A TCRbeta library incorporating unique molecular identifiers was prepared. Each CDR3 protein gets one entry after TCRdb re-called the PCR reads with MiXCR. The repertoire holds 600,000 to 800,000 distinct CDR3 sequences, with about an eighth as singletons. The specimen was PBMCs, collected before TCRalphabeta/CD19-depleted stem cell transplant. The receptors were sampled from a girl aged 2-9 years with congenital amegakaryocytic thrombocytopenia, due to receive a stem cell transplant.

This clonotype was recorded at least ten times. The J gene is TRBJ1-1, the V gene TRBV12-3 or TRBV12-4, with D perhaps TRBD1 (5 bases). The CDR3 runs to 15 residues. The V end lost 5 bases, the J end lost 6 bases, and 19 bases lay between the germline ends. The CDR3 reads CASSRLHGTGAEAFF. The CDR3 bases are TGTGCCAGCAGTCGACTACATGGGACGGGCGCTGAAGCTTTCTTT.

The gene calls are TRBV5-1 and TRBJ2-1; 10 positions match TRBD2. CDR3 length equals 14 residues. With V trimmed by 4 bases and J by 5 bases, 3 bases remained unmatched. From germline, CDR1 is SGHRS and CDR2 YFSETQ. The CDR3 region has the DNA TGCGCCAGCAGCGGGACTAGCGCGAACAATGAGCAGTTCTTC. Amino acids: CASSGTSANNEQFF.

The V gene is TRBV7-3, the J gene TRBJ1-1; D not resolved. V lost 1 base to trimming and J lost 1 base, with 7 bases between them. The CDR3 contains 14 residues. Germline loops: CDR1 SGHTA, CDR2 FQGTGA. The CDR3 DNA sequence: TGTGCCAGCAGCTTAAATGGAAAGAACACTGAAGCTTTCTTT. As protein: CASSLNGKNTEAFF.